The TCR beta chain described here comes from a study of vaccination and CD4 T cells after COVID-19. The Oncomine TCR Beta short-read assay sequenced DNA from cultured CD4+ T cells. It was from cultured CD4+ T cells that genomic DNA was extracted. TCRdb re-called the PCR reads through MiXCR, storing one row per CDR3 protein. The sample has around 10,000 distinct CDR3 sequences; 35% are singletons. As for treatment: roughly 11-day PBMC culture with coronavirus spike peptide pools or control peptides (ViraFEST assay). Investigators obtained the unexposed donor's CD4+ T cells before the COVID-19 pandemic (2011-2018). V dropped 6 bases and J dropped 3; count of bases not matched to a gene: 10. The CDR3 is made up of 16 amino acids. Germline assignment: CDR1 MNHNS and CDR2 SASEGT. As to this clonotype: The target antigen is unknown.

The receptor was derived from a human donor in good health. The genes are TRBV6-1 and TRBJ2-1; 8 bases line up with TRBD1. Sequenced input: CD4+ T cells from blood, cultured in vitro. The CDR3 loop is CASRLGTGNLYNEQFF. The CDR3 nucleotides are TGTGCCAGCAGGCTCGGGACAGGAAACCTCTACAATGAGCAGTTCTTC.